The 32 T cell receptor beta chains below come from one sample, sequenced in a study of blood T cells in healthy people across ages (dated by TCRdb to about 2015). The library relied on 5' RACE. The instrument was an Illumina HiSeq 2500. The second PCR ran for about 6 to 11 cycles and used a J-beta primer mix along with a sample-barcoded 5' primer. The raw public data were reprocessed by TCRdb itself: fastp quality trimming at Q25, MiXCR clonotype calling, in-frame beta chains only. Merged by CDR3 protein, the rows form single entries marked with the most common genes and DNA. The sample table contains about 1.4 million distinct CDR3 sequences; only one count was recorded for almost 60% of them. Roughly 6.3% of the sample is held by the ten biggest clonotypes. Sequences were obtained from blood. These receptors were obtained from a young man in good health.

The chain recombines TRBV28 with TRBJ1-4, with TRBD1 as a possible D gene (6 bases). The V gene's germline CDR1 is MDHEN and CDR2 SYDVKM. CDR3 length: 15 residues. Trimming pared 5 bases from V and 3 bases from J, leaving 13 bases between. The CDR3 loop is CASSAQGSSNEKLFF. CDR3 DNA sequence: TGTGCCAGCAGTGCCCAGGGGTCCTCTAATGAAAAACTGTTTTTT.

This sequence joins TRBV15 and TRBJ2-4; the match to TRBD2 covers 11 bases. Gene TRBJ2-7 matches the end of the DNA better, so the J call may be wrong. This CDR3 has 15 amino acids. Germline V gives CDR1 LNHNV, CDR2 YYDKDF (reference sequence). CDR3 region: CATSRTSGRGYEQYF. For the CDR3, the DNA is TGTGCCACCAGCAGAACTAGCGGGAGAGGCTACGAGCAGTACTTC.

This clonotype was found a few times. The rearrangement links TRBV6-1 to TRBJ1-1, with 8 bases aligning to TRBD1. Trimming cost V 3 bases and J 5 bases; bases outside gene matches: 5. The V gene's germline CDR1 is MNHNS and CDR2 SASEGT. There are 14 residues in the CDR3. CDR3 nucleotide sequence: TGTGCCAGCAGTGACAGGGGGCGATTTACTGAAGCTTTCTTT. It specifies CASSDRGRFTEAFF.

The rearrangement joins TRBV3-1 to TRBJ1-3; 9 nucleotides line up with TRBD1. This CDR3 has 18 residues. Per the germline V gene, CDR1 is LGHDT and CDR2 is YNNKEL (reference sequence). V gave up 2 bases and J gave up 3 bases; unmatched junction bases: 11. The CDR3: CASSQLGTGISSGNTIYF. The DNA of the CDR3 is TGTGCCAGCAGCCAACTTGGGACAGGGATCTCTAGTGGAAACACCATATATTTT.

CDR3 DNA sequence: TGTGCCAGCACTTCGGCAGTATTGGAGGAAAAACTGTTTTTT. Its protein product is CASTSAVLEEKLFF. The chain combines TRBV12-3 or TRBV12-4 with TRBJ1-4; no clear D gene. V was shortened by 7 bases and J by 8 bases, with 17 bases between the two germline ends. The length of the CDR3 is 14 residues.

The chain links TRBV14 to TRBJ2-3, with D hard to call. Trimming left V 0 bases short and J 1 base short, with 8 bases between. The germline V gene encodes CDR1 SGHDN and CDR2 FVKESK. This CDR3 region has 15 residues. The DNA of the CDR3 is TGTGCCAGCAGCCAAGAGGACGGCCGCACAGATACGCAGTATTTT. Encoded protein: CASSQEDGRTDTQYF.

V is TRBV7-9 and J is TRBJ1-1; possibly TRBD1 for D (6 bases). CDR3 length equals 14 residues. Trimming removed 3 bases at V and 6 bases at J, with 14 bases between. Germline V gives CDR1 SEHNR, CDR2 FQNEAQ (reference sequence). DNA for the CDR3: TGTGCCAGCAGCTTCGACAGGCAGTACGCTGAAGCTTTCTTT. Its translation: CASSFDRQYAEAFF.

This clonotype was seen just once. The chain carries TRBV6-2 or TRBV6-3 and TRBJ2-7; 8 positions match TRBD2. CDR1 and CDR2 (germline): MNHEY, SVGEGT. The CDR3 sequence is 12 residues long. J gave up 12 bases and V 8 bases, and 12 bases lay outside the gene matches. The CDR3, as DNA: TGTGCCAGCGCTCGTACTAGCGGACAGTCGTACTTC. The encoded protein is CASARTSGQSYF.

In this sample, this clonotype turned up a few times. The J gene is TRBJ2-7, the V gene TRBV20-1; D is ambiguous. This CDR3 spans 15 amino acids. Germline CDR1 is DFQATT and CDR2 is SNEGSKA (reference sequence). Between the trimmed V and J ends, which lost 0 bases and 6 bases, there was a span of 18 bases. This chain's CDR3 is CSARDRQTWGSEQYF. CDR3 nucleotide sequence: TGCAGTGCTAGAGATCGCCAAACGTGGGGAAGCGAGCAGTACTTC.

The chain joins TRBV4-2 to TRBJ2-1, with D tentatively TRBD2 (5 bases). The CDR3 spans 14 residues. V was clipped by 1 base and J by 8 bases, with 12 bases between them. Germline V CDR1 and CDR2: LGHNA, YNFKEQ. The CDR3, as DNA: TGTGCCAGCAGCCAAGGGTTCGAGGGCGATGAGCAGTTCTTC. Protein sequence: CASSQGFEGDEQFF.

The DNA of the CDR3 is TGCGCCAGCAGTGAGTCCCCGGACAGGGGCTGTTGCCCCTATAATTCACCCCTCCACTTT. It codes for CASSESPDRGCCPYNSPLHF. This rearrangement joins TRBV10-1 to TRBJ1-6; 9 bases match TRBD1. This CDR3 is built from 20 residues. CDR1 is WNHNN, CDR2 SYGVQD, per germline (reference sequence). The junction had 11 bases not matched to a gene; V was cut back by 0 bases and J by 2 bases.

A remark on this clonotype: A junction end diverges from the germline sequence, so it may reflect a read error. The gene calls are TRBV4-1 and TRBJ1-2; D gene uncertain. This CDR3 has 16 amino acids. Germline lookup yields CDR1 MGHRA and CDR2 YSYEKL. The CDR3 sequence is CASSQAPTEGLYGYTF. In nucleotides, the CDR3 is TGCGCCAGTAGCCAAGCTCCGACTGAAGGCCTCTATGGCTACACCTTC.

This clonotype appeared once. The gene calls are TRBV6-1 and TRBJ2-3; D perhaps matches TRBD1 (6 bases). Looked up from germline, CDR1 is MNHNS and CDR2 is SASEGT. This CDR3 has 17 amino acids. Trimming took off 0 bases at V and 0 bases at J, with 13 bases between the two ends. This chain's CDR3 is CASSEAHGGSSTDTQYF. For the CDR3, the DNA is TGTGCCAGCAGTGAAGCGCATGGGGGCTCTAGCACAGATACGCAGTATTTT.

The rearrangement uses TRBV29-1 and TRBJ2-7; 7 nucleotides line up with TRBD1. CDR1 and CDR2 from the germline V gene are SQVTM and ANQGSEA. This CDR3 comprises 13 residues. J lost 3 bases, V lost 4 bases, and 6 bases had no gene match. The CDR3 region has the DNA TGCAGCGTTGGACAGGGTCCCTACTACGAGCAGTACTTC. As protein: CSVGQGPYYEQYF.

The J gene is TRBJ2-5, the V gene TRBV20-1, with 7 nucleotides matching TRBD1. There are 11 residues in the CDR3. CDR1 and CDR2 from the germline V gene are DFQATT and SNEGSKA (reference sequence). V shed 6 bases and J 5 bases; nucleotides not matched to a gene: 3. The CDR3 reads CSAQTGETQYF. DNA of the CDR3: TGCAGTGCCCAGACAGGGGAGACCCAGTACTTC.

V and J are TRBV20-1 and TRBJ1-1; 7 nucleotides line up with TRBD1. Trimming took 6 bases from V and 5 from J; bases not matched to a gene: 12. The CDR3 covers 14 residues. Germline-derived CDR1 and CDR2 are DFQATT and SNEGSKA (reference sequence). CDR3 sequence: CSATSTGRGTEAFF. The CDR3 DNA reads as TGCAGTGCAACTTCGACAGGGAGAGGGACTGAAGCTTTCTTT.

The rearrangement uses TRBV4-1 and TRBJ1-2; no clear D. Trimming pared 4 bases from V and 4 bases from J, leaving 13 bases between. This CDR3 contains 14 residues. The V gene's germline CDR1 is MGHRA and CDR2 YSYEKL. CDR3 loop: CASSPHRTAYGYTF. The CDR3 nucleotides are TGCGCCAGCAGCCCCCACCGGACGGCCTATGGCTACACCTTC.

The chain joins TRBV6-6 to TRBJ1-5; possibly TRBD1 for D (6 bases). V lost 4 bases and J 5 bases, leaving 21 bases between the germline ends. Germline V CDR1 and CDR2: MNHNY, SVGAGI (reference sequence). The CDR3 length is 17 residues. CDR3 DNA: TGTGCCAGCAGTTTCAAAACGACAGGAAAAGAGGATCAGCCCCAGCATTTT. Translation gives CASSFKTTGKEDQPQHF.

The chain carries TRBV27 and TRBJ2-5; D is perhaps TRBD2 (5 bases). CDR1 and CDR2 from the germline V gene are MNHEY and SMNVEV (reference sequence). The CDR3 loop spans 13 amino acids. Trimming removed 4 bases from V and 4 bases from J, with 10 bases in between. CDR3 in amino acids: CASSCYEGETQYF. For the CDR3, the DNA is TGTGCCAGCAGTTGTTACGAGGGAGAGACCCAGTACTTC.

J is TRBJ2-1 and V is TRBV2; TRBD1 agrees at 12 bases. From germline, CDR1 is SNHLY and CDR2 FYNNEI. The V and J ends lost 4 bases and 7 bases, in that order; junction bases with no gene match: 5. This CDR3 contains 15 residues. CDR3 nucleotides: TGTGCCAGCAGTGGGGGACAGGGGGCGGGAAATGAGCAGTTCTTC. The encoded protein is CASSGGQGAGNEQFF. Using reference TRBV2 and TRBJ2-1 for the parts outside the CDR3, the full variable domain is EPEVTQTPSHQVTQMGQEVILRCVPISNHLYFYWYRQILGQKVEFLVSFYNNEISEKSEIFDDQFSVERPDGSNFTLKIRSTKLEDSAMYFCASSGGQGAGNEQFFGPGTRLTVL.

V gene TRBV3-1 combines with J gene TRBJ2-5; D not certain. The J call is doubtful: the DNA matches TRBJ2-7 better. The germline V gene has CDR1 LGHDT and CDR2 YNNKEL (reference sequence). The CDR3 extends over 13 amino acids. The DNA for the CDR3 is TGTGCCAGCAGCCAAGATTTTGGTTACGAGCAGTACTTC. Translation: CASSQDFGYEQYF.

The rearrangement joins TRBV3-1 to TRBJ2-3, with D possibly TRBD2 on 6 matching bases. Trimming removed 1 base at V and 3 bases at J, with 11 bases between. CDR1 is LGHDT and CDR2 is YNNKEL in the germline V gene (reference sequence). The CDR3 totals 15 residues. The chain's CDR3 is CASSQVTRDTDTQYF. CDR3 in DNA: TGTGCCAGCAGCCAAGTAACGCGGGATACAGATACGCAGTATTTT.

The V call is TRBV7-6, the J call TRBJ1-6; a weak D match, TRBD1 (6 bases). The germline V gene encodes CDR1 SGHVS and CDR2 FNYEAQ. This CDR3 contains 14 residues. V was clipped by 2 bases and J by 9 bases, with 11 bases between them. CDR3 sequence reads: CASSLHGRGSPLHF. CDR3 DNA sequence: TGTGCCAGCAGCTTACACGGCAGGGGTTCACCCCTCCACTTT.

This clonotype was observed many times. The J gene is TRBJ2-7, the V gene TRBV25-1, with D perhaps matching TRBD1 or TRBD2 (6 bases each). This CDR3 contains 15 residues. The germline gives CDR1 MGHDK, CDR2 SYGVNS. Trimming cost V 3 bases and J 2 bases, with 14 bases left between them. CDR3 nucleotides: TGTGCCAGCAGTGAGATGACGGGGGCCACCTACGAGCAGTACTTC. Translation: CASSEMTGATYEQYF.

The table lists this clonotype with a few counts. The chain links TRBV6-2 or TRBV6-3 to TRBJ2-5; maybe TRBD2 (5 bases). Judging by the DNA end, TRBJ2-7 fits better; the J call may be wrong. Germline CDR1 and CDR2: MNHEY and SVGEGT. The CDR3 loop spans 12 amino acids. The CDR3 here is CAGGSIGHEQYF. The CDR3 coding sequence is TGTGCCGGAGGATCTATCGGCCACGAGCAGTACTTC.

This chain uses TRBV6-1 with TRBJ1-5, with TRBD1 matching 9 bases. V lost 3 bases to trimming and J lost 5 bases; unmatched junction nucleotides: 2. The CDR3 is made up of 14 amino acids. Germline V gives CDR1 MNHNS, CDR2 SASEGT. The chain's CDR3 is CASSEDRGHQPQHF. The DNA for the CDR3 is TGTGCCAGCAGTGAGGACAGGGGACATCAGCCCCAGCATTTT.

This clonotype was counted a single time. The J gene is TRBJ1-4, the V gene TRBV7-9, with D possibly being TRBD1 (5 bases). The germline V gene encodes CDR1 SEHNR and CDR2 FQNEAQ (reference sequence). V was cut by 5 bases and J by 8 bases, with 15 bases left in between. This CDR3 region has 14 residues. The CDR3 region is CASSPPGQGEKLFF. The DNA for the CDR3 is TGTGCCAGCAGCCCCCCGGGGCAGGGAGAAAAACTGTTTTTT. Filled out from reference TRBV7-9 and TRBJ1-4, the complete variable domain reads DTGVSQNPRHKITKRGQNVTFRCDPISEHNRLYWYRQTLGQGPEFLTYFQNEAQLEKSRLLSDRFSAERPKGSFSTLEIQRTEQGDSAMYLCASSPPGQGEKLFFGSGTQLSVL.

The chain joins TRBV16 to TRBJ1-5; perhaps TRBD1 as D (5 bases). Germline CDR1 is KGHSY and CDR2 is FQNENV. The CDR3 sequence is 15 residues long. V shed 4 bases and J shed 5 bases, with 15 bases lying between them. The CDR3 DNA reads as TGTGCCAGCAGCCGGGGGGGTTCGGGCGATCAGCCCCAGCATTTT. This encodes CASSRGGSGDQPQHF.

In regard to this clonotype: At one end the junction does not follow the germline gene, possibly because of a read error. V is TRBV28 and J is TRBJ2-3, with TRBD2 identical over 8 bases. Germline CDR1 is MDHEN and CDR2 is SYDVKM. The CDR3 is 20 residues long. CDR3 sequence (DNA): TGTGCCAGCAGTTTGTGGGGCTCACTTACTAGCGGCCAGAGCACAGATATGCAGTATTTT. Its protein is CASSLWGSLTSGQSTDMQYF. Supplemented by reference TRBV28 and TRBJ2-3, the full variable domain reads DVKVTQSSRYLVKRTGEKVFLECVQDMDHENMFWYRQDPGLGLRLIYFSYDVKMKEKGDIPEGYSVSREKKERFSLILESASTNQTSMYLCASSLWGSLTSGQSTDMQYFGPGTRLTVL.

The V and J genes are TRBV14 and TRBJ1-2; 8 bases fit TRBD1. Trimming at V came to 5 bases and at J to 7 bases, leaving 9 bases not matched to a gene. The CDR3 consists of 14 residues. Germline V lookup: CDR1 SGHDN, CDR2 FVKESK. The CDR3 spells CASSIPGTGTGYTF. CDR3 sequence (DNA): TGTGCCAGCAGCATACCCGGGACAGGTACTGGCTACACCTTC.

The rearrangement joins TRBV29-1 to TRBJ2-1; the D gene could be TRBD1 or TRBD2 (5 bases each). The CDR3 consists of 14 residues. V was shortened by 3 bases and J by 7 bases, with 16 bases between the two germline ends. Germline V gene data show CDR1 as SQVTM and CDR2 as ANQGSEA. CDR3 coding DNA: TGCAGCGTTGACCGTGGGAGTCAGGGAAATGAGCAGTTCTTC. Protein: CSVDRGSQGNEQFF.

V is TRBV20-1 and J is TRBJ2-5; maybe TRBD1 (8 bases). TRBJ2-7 matches the DNA end more closely, so the J call is doubtful. Germline CDR1 DFQATT, CDR2 SNEGSKA (reference sequence). The CDR3 covers 14 residues. The CDR3 region has the DNA TGCAGTGCTGGCCGGACAGGGAGGGAGGGCGAGCAGTACTTC. It encodes CSAGRTGREGEQYF.